This TCR beta chain comes out of a study of T-cell reconstitution after alpha-beta-depleted transplantation in children. This clonotype was picked up a small number of times. The TCRbeta library was prepared with unique molecular identifiers. Using its own MiXCR run on the PCR reads, TCRdb lists one record per CDR3 protein. Among approximately 400,000 distinct CDR3 sequences listed, 9.5% to 13% were seen once. V lost 6 bases to trimming and J lost 5 bases, with 14 bases between them. Per germline, CDR1 ENHRY and CDR2 SYGVKD. This CDR3 has 14 residues. The chain joins TRBV10-3 to TRBJ2-1; possible D gene TRBD1, 6 bases. This clonotype originated in a human donor who donated a stem cell graft to a child with acute myeloid leukemia. The sample here was PBMCs from the stem cell graft donor, taken from the stem cell graft. CDR3 DNA sequence: TGTGCCATCAGGGGAACAGGGAGCGACAATGAGCAGTTCTTC. Protein product: CAIRGTGSDNEQFF.